This entry features one T cell receptor beta chain sequence. Taking its sample share into account, this clonotype is large (0.1 to 1%). The specificity of this receptor is unknown. Per-base quality was not reported, and no clone a single base away is much larger than it. This beta chain slipped into a library made for alpha chains as a stray read, so its size is not meaningful. This sample is part of a study of spatial heterogeneity in lung cancer (dated by TCRdb to 2018 to 2020). With regard to the full study: Beta-chain transcripts were consistently detected in greater numbers than alpha-chain transcripts, which likely reflects a higher abundance of beta-chain transcripts. Both alpha and beta chains were TCR-sequenced in 200 to 250 tumor regions, fewer than 80 matched nontumor lung samples and some 50 PBMC samples obtained at surgery. A strong correlation was found between TCR transcript counts in tumor regions and a T cell transcriptional module score from matched bulk RNA-seq. Nonsynonymous mutation counts, determined by whole-exome sequencing of tumor tissue, were related to TCR repertoire features. In the raw uncorrected reads, each unique combination of TCR and UMI appeared more than ten times on average. TCR alpha and beta repertoires were quantitatively compared across multiple tumor regions, matched nontumor lung and blood in non-small cell lung cancer.

What the work shows at the level of the full study, not this receptor alone: Counts of ubiquitous and regional expanded TCRs correlated with counts of ubiquitous and regional nonsynonymous mutations, respectively. Additional single-cell paired TCR alpha and beta sequencing was considered necessary to confirm, at a functional level, the hypothesis that regional TCRs recognize regional mutations. TCR-seq coverage of tumor T cells was estimated at only roughly 7.7% for alpha chains and 13% to 15% for beta chains. The number of expanded intratumoral alpha and beta TCRs correlated with the tumor nonsynonymous mutation count.

To prepare the library, 5' RACE was applied. The sequencer was a NextSeq 500. The TCR library protocol attached a unique molecular identifier to each TCR cDNA molecule to allow correction of PCR and sequencing errors. In the original analysis: TCR identification, UMI-based error correction and CDR3 extraction were performed with Decombinator tools. Expanded TCRs were defined as those above a frequency of 2 per 1,000, corresponding to the top 1% of the tumor frequency distribution. Expanded tumor TCRs were classed as regional if statistically deemed absent (corrected P<0.05) from at least one tumor region, otherwise ubiquitous. Each repertoire was subsampled 100 times to 5,000 TCRs, after which Renyi diversity was computed with the R vegan package. CDR3 similarity networks were built from amino acid triplet string-kernel similarity, connecting CDR3s with pairwise similarity above 0.82. TCRdb took the public reads, trimmed them with fastp at Q25, ran MiXCR for clone calling and kept in-frame beta chains. Every CDR3 protein is listed once, alongside the most common genes and DNA of its rows. The V and J calls, along with clone size, are taken from TCRdb and not from the paper's own processing. The sample yields 200 to 250 distinct CDR3 sequences; 4.3% were counted once. Jointly, the top ten make up roughly 60% of the sample.

This specimen's time point label, per the study, means: sample taken at primary tumor resection. Donors were some 70 patients with early-stage, untreated non-small cell lung cancer from the lung TRACERx cohort. Without any cell sorting, TCR sequencing was performed on whole RNA extracted either from tumor and nontumor lung tissue or from cryopreserved PBMC samples. Patients were selected for TCR sequencing only if sufficient RNA was available from at least two tumor regions. A lung pathologist reviewed the tumor and adjacent nontumor lung specimens before the specimens were selected. The sequenced sample was lung tumor tissue, obtained at surgery. The receptor's source is a male donor with early-stage non-small cell lung cancer.

The DNA sequence is as follows: TGTGCCAGCAGGGGGGGCACAGATACGCAGTATTTT. Its protein is CASRGGTDTQYF. Here the chain combines TRBV12-3 or TRBV12-4 and TRBJ2-3; the D gene could be either TRBD1 or TRBD2, each agreeing at 5 bases. The V and J ends are trimmed by 6 bases and 1 base, leaving 5 bases between them. Measured from the cysteine to the phenylalanine, the CDR3 is 12 residues long. This entry keeps only the CDR3 DNA: 36 bases, framed from base 1.